This T cell receptor beta chain was identified during a study of shared clonotypes between healthy human individuals. Germline CDR1 is KGHSH and CDR2 is LQKENI. V gave up 5 bases and J gave up 5 bases, with 16 bases separating them. This CDR3 has 14 residues. Using immunoSEQ multiplex PCR, the repertoire was profiled, and TCRdb retains in-frame clones only, with some absent. The repertoire has 850,000 to 1,100,000 clones, about 72% of them found once; the top ten carry 0.89%. This sequence originates from a young man in good health. Some clones in this sample may be carry-over from other donors' samples. The chain is built from TRBV18 and TRBJ2-7; D not resolved. The specimen was memory CD4+ T cells from PBMCs. Indicated subset: CD45RA-negative fraction. CDR3 amino acids: CASSNPTKRHEQYF. As DNA, the CDR3 is TGTGCCAGCTCAAACCCTACCAAGCGCCACGAGCAGTACTTC. Complete variable domain (other parts from reference TRBV18 and TRBJ2-7): NAGVMQNPRHLVRRRGQEARLRCSPMKGHSHVYWYRQLPEEGLKFMVYLQKENIIDESGMPKERFSAEFPKEGPSILRIQQVVRGDSAAYFCASSNPTKRHEQYFGPGTRLTVT.